The 32 T cell receptor beta chains given below trace back to one sample, sequenced in a study of blood T cell repertoires in COVID-19. TCRdb's table, derived via immunoSEQ multiplex PCR, lists solely in-frame clones and lacks some. This table holds about 200,000 clones, 92% found once. The sequenced sample consisted of peripheral blood. These receptors were collected from a man in his sixties with COVID-19, enrolled during active disease.

This chain links TRBV3-1 (or the pseudogene TRBV3-2) with TRBJ2-7; 9 bases line up with TRBD2. CDR1 LGHDT and CDR2 YNNKEL come from the germline V gene (reference sequence). The CDR3 sequence is 18 residues long. V lost 2 bases to trimming and J lost 0 bases; unmatched junction nucleotides: 11. In DNA form, the CDR3 reads TGTGCCAGCAGCCAACTCGCGGGGGGGCCAACGACCTCCTACGAGCAGTACTTC. Protein: CASSQLAGGPTTSYEQYF.

The rearrangement links TRBV6-5 to TRBJ1-2; D is possibly TRBD1 (5 bases). Trimming left V 0 bases short and J 7 bases short, with 15 bases between. The germline V gene encodes CDR1 MNHEY and CDR2 SVGAGI. The CDR3 covers 15 residues. The chain's CDR3 is CASSYSRRQGRGYTF. The CDR3, as DNA: TGTGCCAGCAGTTACTCACGGCGGCAGGGTCGTGGCTACACCTTC.

V is TRBV19 and J is TRBJ2-7; 10 bases are a match to TRBD1. The CDR3 is 15 residues long. Germline trimming cut 6 bases from V and 6 bases from J; bases unmatched to any gene: 11. Germline V gene data show CDR1 as LNHDA and CDR2 as SQIVND (reference sequence). Here the CDR3 DNA reads TGTGCCAGTAGCGCCCCGGGACAGGGGACCTCCGAGCAGTACTTC. Amino acid sequence: CASSAPGQGTSEQYF.

The chain employs TRBV10-3 and TRBJ1-6; D is possibly TRBD1 (5 bases). Germline CDR1 ENHRY, CDR2 SYGVKD. CDR3 length equals 16 residues. Trimming cost V 2 bases and J 0 bases, with 8 bases left between them. The CDR3 DNA follows: TGTGCCATCAGTGAGGGGGGGGGCTCCTATAATTCACCCCTCCACTTT. Its translation: CAISEGGGSYNSPLHF.

CDR3 bases: TGTGCCAGCAGTTTTCGCGCAGGGTCGAACACCGGGGAGCTGTTTTTT. Translating gives CASSFRAGSNTGELFF. The chain recombines TRBV27 with TRBJ2-2; weak D call: TRBD1 (5 bases). V was trimmed by 3 bases and J by 0 bases, leaving 11 bases between them. Germline assignment: CDR1 MNHEY and CDR2 SMNVEV (reference sequence). The CDR3 is 16 residues long.

Here the CDR3 DNA reads TGTGCCAGCAGCCGAGTACAGGGGACGACGAACTATGGCTACACCTTC. Encoded protein: CASSRVQGTTNYGYTF. The V gene is TRBV4-2, the J gene TRBJ1-2; TRBD1 matches at 7 bases. The length of the CDR3 is 16 residues. The germline V gene has CDR1 LGHNA and CDR2 YNFKEQ. V was clipped by 4 bases and J by 2 bases; unmatched bases: 10.

This chain joins TRBV9 and TRBJ2-1; 7 nucleotides line up with TRBD1. Germline lookup yields CDR1 SGDLS and CDR2 YYNGEE. The V gene end was trimmed by 2 bases and the J gene end by 3 bases; junction bases not matched to a gene: 5. The CDR3 contains 15 residues. This chain's CDR3 is CASSVRGTDYNEQFF. The DNA for the CDR3 is TGTGCCAGCAGCGTCAGGGGGACCGACTACAATGAGCAGTTCTTC. Full variable domain (remainder filled in from reference TRBV9 and TRBJ2-1): DSGVTQTPKHLITATGQRVTLRCSPRSGDLSVYWYQQSLDQGLQFLIQYYNGEERAKGNILERFSAQQFPDLHSELNLSSLELGDSALYFCASSVRGTDYNEQFFGPGTRLTVL.

The count of this clone is one. The chain joins TRBV4-1 to TRBJ1-3; no firm D call. Trimming took 1 base from V and 0 from J, leaving 22 bases between them. This CDR3 has 20 residues. Germline CDR1 and CDR2: MGHRA and YSYEKL. CDR3 in amino acids: CASSQVPQGSISGSGNTIYF. The DNA for the CDR3 is TGCGCCAGCAGCCAAGTGCCCCAAGGTTCTATATCGGGCTCTGGAAACACCATATATTTT.

This clone appeared once. The V and J genes are TRBV24-1 and TRBJ1-1; D might be TRBD1 (5 bases). Looked up from germline, CDR1 is KGHDR and CDR2 is SFDVKD. The CDR3 length is 15 residues. V was trimmed by 6 bases and J by 0 bases, leaving 13 bases between them. CDR3 region: CATSKQGAMNTEAFF. The CDR3 nucleotides read TGTGCCACCAGTAAGCAGGGTGCCATGAACACTGAAGCTTTCTTT.

The chain combines TRBV4-2 with TRBJ2-7; 7 nucleotides match TRBD1. The length of the CDR3 is 15 residues. V lost 3 bases and J lost 2; bases outside the gene matches: 7. Germline V gene data show CDR1 as LGHNA and CDR2 as YNFKEQ. This chain's CDR3 is CASSQAGQETYEQYF. In nucleotides, the CDR3 is TGTGCCAGCAGCCAGGCCGGACAGGAAACCTACGAGCAGTACTTC.

The rearrangement uses TRBV21-1 and TRBJ2-7; the listed D gene, TRBD1, was not tested against the DNA. TRBV21-1 is a recognized pseudogene. The CDR3 has 15 residues. CDR3 amino acids: CASSKSPGQGYEQYF. CDR3 bases: TGTGCCAGCAGCAAAAGCCCGGGACAGGGGTACGAGCAGTACTTC.

This sequence joins TRBV5-1 and TRBJ2-1, with 8 bases lining up with TRBD2. Germline V lookup: CDR1 SGHRS, CDR2 YFSETQ. V gave up 1 base and J gave up 4 bases; unmatched junction bases: 4. The CDR3 contains 15 residues. CDR3 bases: TGCGCCAGCAGCTTGACTAGCGGTTTTTACAATGAGCAGTTCTTC. Its protein product is CASSLTSGFYNEQFF. The whole variable domain, remainder taken from reference TRBV5-1 and TRBJ2-1, is KAGVTQTPRYLIKTRGQQVTLSCSPISGHRSVSWYQQTPGQGLQFLFEYFSETQRNKGNFPGRFSGRQFSNSRSEMNVSTLELGDSALYLCASSLTSGFYNEQFFGPGTRLTVL.

The rearrangement joins TRBV5-4 to TRBJ2-4; 7 bases agree with TRBD1. Germline V CDR1 and CDR2: SGHNT, YYREEE (reference sequence). The CDR3 sequence is 17 residues long. V trimming: 0 bases; J trimming: 5 bases; junction bases outside the gene matches: 11. CDR3 sequence (DNA): TGTGCCAGCAGCTTGGGAGGGACCGGGACAGCTCAAAACATTCAGTACTTC. Its translation: CASSLGGTGTAQNIQYF.

The gene calls are TRBV5-1 and TRBJ2-1, with 16 bases lining up with TRBD2. There are 17 residues in the CDR3. Germline V gene sequence: CDR1 SGHRS, CDR2 YFSETQ. The trim removed 4 bases at V and 4 bases at J, leaving 5 bases unmatched. The CDR3 here is CASSLPGLAGGYNEQFF. Written as DNA, the CDR3 is TGCGCCAGCAGCCTACCGGGACTAGCGGGGGGGTACAATGAGCAGTTCTTC.

The chain recombines TRBV9 with TRBJ1-2; D gene uncertain. The CDR3 extends over 14 amino acids. Germline-derived CDR1 and CDR2 are SGDLS and YYNGEE. V was shortened by 0 bases and J by 4 bases, with 10 bases between the two germline ends. DNA of the CDR3: TGTGCCAGCAGCGTAGCTACTGGGCTCTATGGCTACACCTTC. Its translation: CASSVATGLYGYTF.

Only a few counts were recorded for this clone. The V call is TRBV6-5, the J call TRBJ2-7; D is unclear. Germline V gene lookup returns CDR1 MNHEY and CDR2 SVGAGI. V gave up 6 bases and J gave up 0 bases, with 15 bases separating them. The length of the CDR3 is 15 residues. Here the CDR3 DNA reads TGTGCCAGCAGACCCCTGGGTAGGAGCTCCTACGAGCAGTACTTC. Protein product: CASRPLGRSSYEQYF.

With respect to this clone: Additional DNA sequences in this sample encode the identical CDR3. V gene TRBV7-9 combines with J gene TRBJ2-7, with 8 bases lining up with TRBD2. Trimming at V came to 3 bases and at J to 4 bases, leaving 2 bases not matched to a gene. The CDR3 is made up of 13 amino acids. Germline lookup yields CDR1 SEHNR and CDR2 FQNEAQ (reference sequence). Here the CDR3 DNA reads TGTGCCAGCAGCTTCGGCGGGAGGTACGAGCAGTACTTC. This sequence encodes CASSFGGRYEQYF.

This clone was counted a single time. The chain carries TRBV28 and TRBJ2-3, with 8 bases identical to TRBD2. The CDR3 length is 16 residues. Trimming removed 5 bases from V and 2 bases from J; junction bases left unmatched: 9. Germline CDR1 and CDR2: MDHEN and SYDVKM. DNA for the CDR3: TGTGCCAGCAGTACCAATCTAGCGGGCTTCACAGATACGCAGTATTTT. Translated: CASSTNLAGFTDTQYF.

The CDR3: CASEATGGQFF. The CDR3, as DNA: TGTGCCAGCGAGGCGACCGGGGGGCAGTTCTTC. V gene TRBV3-1 (or the pseudogene TRBV3-2) combines with J gene TRBJ2-1, with D perhaps TRBD2 (6 bases). CDR1 and CDR2 from the germline V gene are LGHDT and YNNKEL (reference sequence). The CDR3 runs 11 residues. V shed 8 bases and J shed 12 bases, with 14 bases lying between them.

The V gene is TRBV7-9, the J gene TRBJ2-7, with a weak D call TRBD2 (5 bases). Trimming cost V 3 bases and J 7 bases, with 10 bases left between them. Germline loops: CDR1 SEHNR, CDR2 FQNEAQ (reference sequence). CDR3 size: 12 residues. CDR3 protein: CASSLELGEQYF. The CDR3, as DNA: TGTGCCAGCAGCTTGGAACTAGGTGAGCAGTACTTC.

The chain employs TRBV5-6 and TRBJ2-2, with 9 nucleotides matching TRBD1. Germline V gene lookup returns CDR1 SGHDT and CDR2 YYEEEE. V dropped 1 base and J dropped 7; count of bases not matched to a gene: 8. The CDR3 length is 16 residues. This CDR3 is CASSLTGGASSGELFF. CDR3 bases: TGTGCCAGCAGCTTGACAGGGGGCGCAAGTAGCGGGGAGCTGTTTTTT.

The chain is built from TRBV7-9 and TRBJ2-2, with 9 nucleotides matching TRBD2. CDR1 SEHNR and CDR2 FQNEAQ come from the germline V gene (reference sequence). This CDR3 has 18 residues. The ends lost 6 bases at V and 2 bases at J; junction bases unmatched: 13. The CDR3 sequence is CASRAGGLSLRNTGELFF. The CDR3, as DNA: TGTGCCAGCAGAGCGGGGGGCCTATCTCTTCGTAACACCGGGGAGCTGTTTTTT.

V gene TRBV7-9 combines with J gene TRBJ2-1; 8 nucleotides match TRBD2. Losses at the gene ends were 5 bases for V and 9 bases for J; bases not matched to a gene: 15. Germline lookup yields CDR1 SEHNR and CDR2 FQNEAQ (reference sequence). The length of the CDR3 is 16 residues. CDR3 in DNA: TGTGCCAGCAGCGTTATTTCCAGCGGGGGAGCGGGTGAGCAGTTCTTC. Protein sequence: CASSVISSGGAGEQFF.

The V and J genes are TRBV5-8 and TRBJ2-7; 7 nucleotides line up with TRBD1. The ends lost 6 bases at V and 7 bases at J; junction bases unmatched: 25. The germline V gene encodes CDR1 SGHTS and CDR2 YDEGEE. The CDR3 has 18 residues. The CDR3 region has the DNA TGTGCCAGCACCCCCTATCCCCTACGGACAGGTAGTTTCTGGGAGCAGTACTTC. It is translated as CASTPYPLRTGSFWEQYF.

V is TRBV11-3 and J is TRBJ2-1, with 7 bases that match TRBD2. With 8 bases clipped from V and 5 bases from J, the junction kept 12 bases outside the gene matches. The CDR3 loop spans 15 amino acids. In germline, CDR1 is SGHNT, CDR2 YENEEA. CDR3 DNA sequence: TGTGCCAGCTCCCTGGGAGGGTCAAGGGACAATGAGCAGTTCTTC. Translation: CASSLGGSRDNEQFF.

This clone was seen more than once but under ten times. The chain employs TRBV27 and TRBJ2-2; 11 nucleotides match TRBD2. V lost 5 bases to trimming and J lost 4 bases; unmatched junction nucleotides: 3. CDR1 MNHEY and CDR2 SMNVEV come from the germline V gene (reference sequence). The CDR3 loop spans 15 amino acids. This CDR3 reads CASSRLAGSTGELFF. For the CDR3, the DNA is TGTGCCAGCAGTCGACTAGCGGGAAGCACCGGGGAGCTGTTTTTT.

This chain joins TRBV2 and TRBJ1-1; a weak D match, TRBD1 (5 bases). Trimming took off 7 bases at V and 2 bases at J, with 17 bases between the two ends. The CDR3 consists of 15 residues. Looked up from germline, CDR1 is SNHLY and CDR2 is FYNNEI. The CDR3 loop is CASKDTPQPNTEAFF. Written as DNA, the CDR3 is TGTGCCAGCAAGGACACCCCACAACCTAACACTGAAGCTTTCTTT.

This clone was seen only once. CDR3 region: CASSIGDRTNYGYTF. CDR3 nucleotide sequence: TGTGCCAGTAGTATAGGGGACAGAACTAACTATGGCTACACCTTC. The chain has TRBV19 and TRBJ1-2, with TRBD1 matching over 7 bases. Germline V gene data show CDR1 as LNHDA and CDR2 as SQIVND (reference sequence). The CDR3 consists of 15 residues. V lost 1 base and J lost 0; bases outside the gene matches: 2.

The chain links TRBV3-1 (or the pseudogene TRBV3-2) to TRBJ2-1, with 9 positions matching TRBD2. V lost 11 bases and J lost 2; bases outside the gene matches: 13. Germline CDR1 LGHDT, CDR2 YNNKEL (reference sequence). This CDR3 is built from 16 residues. The CDR3 DNA sequence: TGTGCCGCAGGATTAGCGGGGGTGGGGCCCTACAATGAGCAGTTCTTC. Protein sequence: CAAGLAGVGPYNEQFF.

The chain carries TRBV7-8 and TRBJ1-1; D is unresolved. The length of the CDR3 is 15 residues. The germline V gene has CDR1 SGHVS and CDR2 FQNEAQ. V lost 5 bases to trimming and J lost 2 bases, with 15 bases between them. CDR3 residues: CASSPRAGINTEAFF. Written as DNA, the CDR3 is TGTGCCAGCAGCCCCCGGGCGGGAATAAACACTGAAGCTTTCTTT.

This chain joins TRBV6-2 or TRBV6-3 and TRBJ1-5, with a possible D match to TRBD1 (5 bases). The V and J ends lost 6 bases and 2 bases respectively, with 17 bases between them. This CDR3 has 16 residues. Germline CDR1 is MNHEY and CDR2 is SVGEGT. The DNA of the CDR3 is TGTGCCAGCAGCAAGGGGTCCGGGGGAGGCAATCAGCCCCAGCATTTT. The encoded protein is CASSKGSGGGNQPQHF.

The J gene is TRBJ1-6, the V gene TRBV6-5, with 8 positions matching TRBD1. CDR1 is MNHEY, CDR2 SVGAGI, per germline. The V and J ends lost 3 bases and 7 bases, in that order; junction bases with no gene match: 5. This CDR3 is 15 amino acids long. DNA of the CDR3: TGTGCCAGCAGTTATTACGGACAGGGAAATTCACCCCTCCACTTT. Its protein is CASSYYGQGNSPLHF.